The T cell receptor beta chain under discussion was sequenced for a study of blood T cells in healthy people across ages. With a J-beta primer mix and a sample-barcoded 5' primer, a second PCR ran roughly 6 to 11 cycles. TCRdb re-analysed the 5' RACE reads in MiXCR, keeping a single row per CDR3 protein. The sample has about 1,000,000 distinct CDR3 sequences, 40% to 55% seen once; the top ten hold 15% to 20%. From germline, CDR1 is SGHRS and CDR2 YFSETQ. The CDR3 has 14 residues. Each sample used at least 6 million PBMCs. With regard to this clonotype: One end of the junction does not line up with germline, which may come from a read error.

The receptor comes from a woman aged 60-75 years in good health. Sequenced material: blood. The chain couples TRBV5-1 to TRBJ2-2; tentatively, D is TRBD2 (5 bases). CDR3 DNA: TGCCCCAGCAGCTTGAAGAGCGGAGCTGCGGAGCTGTTTTTT. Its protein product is CPSSLKSGAAELFF.